A single TCR beta chain is shown here with its context. Its antigen is unidentified. These data come from a study of OX40 agonist ivuxolimab in advanced cancers. Assay used: immunoSEQ multiplex PCR; TCRdb lists only in-frame clones, some missing. The repertoire includes about 130,000 clones, about 90% of them detected once, and around 0.81% sits in the top ten. Study-wide results and limits: Among the lowest levels of clonal expansion were found in partial responders at 0.1-3.0 mg/kg.

This receptor was identified in an adult with an advanced solid tumor such as melanoma, head and neck, liver or kidney cancer. The sample consisted of CD4+ or CD8+ T cells sorted from blood, taken in a trial of the OX40 agonist ivuxolimab.

The DNA of the CDR3 is TGTGCCAGCAGCCCTCGCTGGACTAGCGGGGGGAACACCGGGGAGCTGTTTTTT. Residues: CASSPRWTSGGNTGELFF. The chain recombines TRBV21-1 with TRBJ2-2; the table's D call, TRBD2, has no DNA check behind it. TRBV21-1 is marked as a pseudogene. The CDR3 length is 18 residues.